This T cell receptor (beta chain) was observed in a study of shared clonotypes between healthy human individuals. The CDR3 is made up of 15 amino acids. V lost 1 base and J lost 2, with 12 bases in between. Germline-derived CDR1 and CDR2 are LGHNA and YSLEER. Repertoires were generated with immunoSEQ multiplex PCR, while TCRdb's copy carries only in-frame clones and drops some. This table holds about 2.2 million clones, more than 85% found once. Naive CD8 cells, CD45RO-negative and positively selected for CCR7, excluded terminally differentiated effector memory CD45RA+ cells. The TCR comes from a man aged 18 to 30 in good health. Some clones in this sample may be carry-over from other donors' samples. The rearrangement uses TRBV4-3 and TRBJ2-7; D unresolved. The specimen was naive CD8+ T cells from PBMCs. The CDR3, as DNA: TGCGCCAGCAGCCAAGGTCCTGAAAAAGCCTACGAGCAGTACTTC. Amino acids: CASSQGPEKAYEQYF.